The 21 T cell receptor beta chains below all came from one sample that was sequenced in a study of shared clonotypes between healthy human individuals. The naive CD8 population came from CD45RO-negative cells selected for CCR7, without terminally differentiated effector memory CD45RA+ cells. Data came from immunoSEQ multiplex PCR; TCRdb stores just in-frame clones and leaves some out. The sample lists around 1.9 million clones; about 93% were seen once. The sample consisted of naive CD8+ T cells from PBMCs. These receptor sequences come from a man aged 18 to 30 in good health. Some clones in this sample may be carry-over from other donors' samples.

The chain employs TRBV6-1 and TRBJ1-1; TRBD1 matches 7 bases. The V and J ends lost 8 bases and 2 bases, in that order; junction bases with no gene match: 5. This CDR3 contains 13 residues. Per germline, CDR1 MNHNS and CDR2 SASEGT. In DNA form, the CDR3 reads TGTGCCAGCCGAGAAGGGGGCAACACTGAAGCTTTCTTT. Translation: CASREGGNTEAFF.

The V gene is TRBV28, the J gene TRBJ1-2; D gene ambiguous. CDR3 length: 15 amino acids. Germline V gene data show CDR1 as MDHEN and CDR2 as SYDVKM. V lost 5 bases, J lost 2 bases, and 15 bases lay in between. The CDR3 region is CASSPLAGWNYGYTF. The CDR3 DNA follows: TGTGCCAGCAGTCCGCTCGCGGGTTGGAACTATGGCTACACCTTC.

The chain recombines TRBV2 with TRBJ1-2; unclear D gene. The germline CDR1 and CDR2 sequences are SNHLY and FYNNEI. V dropped 0 bases and J dropped 1 base, with 9 bases sitting between them. The CDR3 spans 15 residues. CDR3 sequence reads: CASSEAVSNNYGYTF. The CDR3 region has the DNA TGTGCCAGCAGTGAAGCGGTCAGTAATAACTATGGCTACACCTTC.

In nucleotides, the CDR3 is TGTGCCAGCAGTTTGACCGGACGGGGGGGTACTGAAGCTTTCTTT. This translates into CASSLTGRGGTEAFF. The chain combines TRBV6-5 with TRBJ1-1; D might be TRBD1 (5 bases). Germline assignment: CDR1 MNHEY and CDR2 SVGAGI. The V end was cut by 4 bases, the J end by 5 bases, with 17 bases between. The CDR3 consists of 15 residues.

This sequence joins TRBV27 and TRBJ2-1; 14 bases align to TRBD2. This CDR3 contains 19 residues. V lost 0 bases to trimming and J lost 4 bases; unmatched junction nucleotides: 8. CDR1 is MNHEY and CDR2 is SMNVEV in the germline V gene (reference sequence). This CDR3 reads CASSLSGTSGSLLYNEQFF. The CDR3 DNA follows: TGTGCCAGCAGTTTATCCGGGACTAGCGGGAGTCTTCTATACAATGAGCAGTTCTTC.

The rearrangement joins TRBV6-5 to TRBJ1-4; tentatively, D is TRBD1 (6 bases). The CDR3 loop spans 16 amino acids. The germline V and J ends were trimmed by 2 bases and 1 base, with 11 bases remaining between them. Germline CDR1 reads MNHEY; CDR2 reads SVGAGI. CDR3 amino acids: CASSYGTGITNEKLFF. The CDR3 nucleotides read TGTGCCAGCAGTTACGGAACAGGGATAACTAATGAAAAACTGTTTTTT.

The rearrangement joins TRBV27 to TRBJ2-7, with a tentative D call TRBD2 (6 bases). Germline V gene sequence: CDR1 MNHEY, CDR2 SMNVEV (reference sequence). With 11 bases removed from V and 2 bases from J, the gap between germline ends came to 16 bases. CDR3 length: 13 amino acids. In DNA form, the CDR3 reads TGTGCCGGACCGGGGGAGGAAGCCTACGAGCAGTACTTC. This codes for CAGPGEEAYEQYF.

This chain uses TRBV27 with TRBJ2-1, with D hard to call. The germline CDR1 and CDR2 sequences are MNHEY and SMNVEV (reference sequence). This CDR3 is built from 16 residues. The V gene lost 3 bases and the J gene lost 9 bases, with 21 bases spanning the gap. In DNA, the CDR3 is TGTGCCAGCAGTTTCACGGGCGTGGTCGTCGGAGTTGAGCAGTTCTTC. As protein: CASSFTGVVVGVEQFF.

This clone was seen more than once but under ten times. The chain has TRBV4-1 and TRBJ1-1; D not resolved. Germline CDR1 is MGHRA and CDR2 is YSYEKL. The V end lost 1 base, the J end lost 0 bases, and 9 bases lay between the germline ends. The CDR3 sequence is 15 residues long. The CDR3 loop is CASSQASYLNTEAFF. The CDR3 coding sequence is TGCGCCAGCAGCCAAGCAAGCTACCTGAACACTGAAGCTTTCTTT.

The rearrangement joins TRBV27 to TRBJ2-7; no definite D call. Germline CDR1 is MNHEY and CDR2 is SMNVEV (reference sequence). The CDR3 covers 13 residues. V was cut by 4 bases and J by 3 bases, with 10 bases left in between. CDR3 coding DNA: TGTGCCAGCAGTTACCAGGCGAACTACGAGCAGTACTTC. Its translation: CASSYQANYEQYF.

The genes are TRBV7-9 and TRBJ1-4; D unresolved. Germline V lookup: CDR1 SEHNR, CDR2 FQNEAQ (reference sequence). Between the trimmed V and J ends, which lost 7 bases and 5 bases, there was a span of 11 bases. CDR3 length equals 13 residues. This CDR3 reads CASTPSSNEKLFF. In DNA form, the CDR3 reads TGTGCCAGCACCCCTTCCTCAAATGAAAAACTGTTTTTT. The full variable domain, with the rest looked up from reference TRBV7-9 and TRBJ1-4, is DTGVSQNPRHKITKRGQNVTFRCDPISEHNRLYWYRQTLGQGPEFLTYFQNEAQLEKSRLLSDRFSAERPKGSFSTLEIQRTEQGDSAMYLCASTPSSNEKLFFGSGTQLSVL.

This clone appeared once. The chain recombines TRBV19 with TRBJ2-3; a weak D match, TRBD1 (6 bases). V lost 3 bases and J lost 5, with 15 bases in between. Germline CDR1 LNHDA, CDR2 SQIVND (reference sequence). This CDR3 region has 15 residues. The CDR3 here is CASSINRDQGDTQYF. Written as DNA, the CDR3 is TGTGCCAGTAGTATCAACAGGGATCAAGGAGATACGCAGTATTTT.

V usage is TRBV7-6 and J usage is TRBJ2-2, with no clear D. Germline CDR1 and CDR2: SGHVS and FNYEAQ. This CDR3 is 15 amino acids long. Trimming pared 2 bases from V and 4 bases from J, leaving 11 bases between. The CDR3 sequence: CASSLYLGATGELFF. DNA for the CDR3: TGTGCCAGCAGCTTATATCTAGGAGCCACCGGGGAGCTGTTTTTT.

The CDR3 nucleotides are TGTGCCAGCAGTGGTGAGGATAGCAATCAGCCCCAGCATTTT. It yields the protein CASSGEDSNQPQHF. V is TRBV2 and J is TRBJ1-5; no reliable D call. Germline CDR1 and CDR2: SNHLY and FYNNEI. With 4 bases removed from V and 0 bases from J, the gap between germline ends came to 7 bases. This CDR3 spans 14 amino acids. Using reference TRBV2 and TRBJ1-5 for the parts outside the CDR3, the full variable domain is EPEVTQTPSHQVTQMGQEVILRCVPISNHLYFYWYRQILGQKVEFLVSFYNNEISEKSEIFDDQFSVERPDGSNFTLKIRSTKLEDSAMYFCASSGEDSNQPQHFGDGTRLSIL.

This clone appeared once. CDR3 sequence: CAISELGGTGNTIYF. The CDR3 DNA reads TGTGCCATCAGTGAGTTGGGGGGAACTGGAAACACCATATATTTT. The gene calls are TRBV10-3 and TRBJ1-3, with a tentative D call TRBD1 (5 bases). V shed 1 base and J shed 2 bases, with 9 bases lying between them. Germline CDR1 and CDR2: ENHRY and SYGVKD. CDR3 length: 15 residues.

The chain is built from TRBV14 and TRBJ1-2, with D unclear. This CDR3 is 13 amino acids long. CDR1 SGHDN and CDR2 FVKESK come from the germline V gene. Deletions cut 3 bases from V and 10 bases from J, with 15 bases between. The CDR3 sequence: CASSQKTALDYTF. The DNA of the CDR3 is TGTGCCAGCAGCCAGAAGACGGCTTTGGACTACACCTTC.

The chain employs TRBV10-2 and TRBJ1-1; D remains ambiguous. This CDR3 region has 11 residues. CDR1 is WSHSY, CDR2 SAAADI, per germline. The V and J ends lost 6 bases and 4 bases respectively, with 6 bases between them. CDR3 sequence (DNA): TGCGCCAGCAGGGAGGGCACTGAAGCTTTCTTT. Translated, it gives CASREGTEAFF.

The chain links TRBV6-1 to TRBJ2-7; 9 nucleotides align to TRBD2. Trimming at V came to 2 bases and at J to 1 base, leaving 9 bases not matched to a gene. The CDR3 spans 17 residues. The V gene's germline CDR1 is MNHNS and CDR2 SASEGT. CDR3 protein: CASSELYPAGGSYEQYF. CDR3 sequence (DNA): TGTGCCAGCAGTGAACTCTATCCAGCGGGAGGTTCCTACGAGCAGTACTTC.

This chain links TRBV28 with TRBJ2-3; 8 bases align to TRBD2. This CDR3 has 19 residues. V shed 2 bases, J shed 0 bases, and the junction held 13 bases outside the gene matches. Germline V gives CDR1 MDHEN, CDR2 SYDVKM. The DNA for the CDR3 is TGTGCCAGCAGTTTAGAACTAGCGGAGGAAAAGATTAGCACAGATACGCAGTATTTT. It specifies CASSLELAEEKISTDTQYF.

The gene calls are TRBV11-2 and TRBJ1-1, with D unclear. This CDR3 is built from 12 residues. Germline values: CDR1 SGHAT, CDR2 FQNNGV. V was trimmed by 3 bases and J by 5 bases, leaving 7 bases between them. The CDR3 loop is CASSFRRTEAFF. The CDR3 DNA sequence: TGTGCCAGCAGCTTTAGGAGGACTGAAGCTTTCTTT.

The V and J genes are TRBV28 and TRBJ2-5; D gene ambiguous. CDR1 and CDR2 from the germline V gene are MDHEN and SYDVKM. V was pared by 5 bases and J by 0 bases, with 22 bases between. The CDR3 is 18 residues long. CDR3 nucleotide sequence: TGTGCCAGCAGTCCCCGGGCCCCCGTCCCGGTGAACCAAGAGACCCAGTACTTC. It yields the protein CASSPRAPVPVNQETQYF. Looking up the rest from reference TRBV28 and TRBJ2-5 gives the full variable domain: DVKVTQSSRYLVKRTGEKVFLECVQDMDHENMFWYRQDPGLGLRLIYFSYDVKMKEKGDIPEGYSVSREKKERFSLILESASTNQTSMYLCASSPRAPVPVNQETQYFGPGTRLLVL.